A single T cell receptor (beta chain) is shown here with its context. The antigen is undetermined. This sample is part of a study of T cell responses to AZD1222 COVID-19 vaccine. The study's findings and limits: Along spike, vaccine-associated CD4 TCRs were found throughout, with dominance at 160-218 and 743-854. Spike-specific TCR repertoires showed rising breadth and depth after two AZD1222 doses. The donor cohort was predominantly white British with a female majority, and clonal diversity may have been underestimated.

V gave up 0 bases and J gave up 10 bases, with 16 bases separating them. This CDR3 is built from 15 residues. Germline V CDR1 and CDR2: LNHDA, SQIVND (reference sequence). TCRdb's table, derived via immunoSEQ multiplex PCR, lists solely in-frame clones and lacks some. The table records more than 150,000 clones, just over 90% of them present only once. The sequenced sample was peripheral blood, obtained on day 0 of AZD1222 vaccination. This sequence joins TRBV19 and TRBJ2-1; D gene ambiguous. This receptor was obtained from an adult in good health. The CDR3: CASSIDPNSHREQFF. CDR3 nucleotides: TGTGCCAGTAGTATAGATCCAAACTCCCATCGGGAGCAGTTCTTC.